The sample holds many counts of the clone carrying this TCR beta chain. Its antigen remains unidentified. V lost 1 base and J lost 2, with 9 bases in between. The CDR3 runs to 15 residues. CDR1 SEHNR and CDR2 FQNEAQ come from the germline V gene (reference sequence). Documented time point: pre-sensitization, week 0. Regarding treatment: therapeutic diphenylcyclopropenone sensitization with weekly scalp DPC. From whole blood left unfractionated, total RNA was extracted. This specimen belongs to a study of human T cells and chemical hapten exposure. Study-level information: In the sensitization step, 2% DPC was placed on roughly 2 cm by roughly 2 cm of upper inner arm skin. Patients having alopecia areata, totalis or universalis were mostly female.

General observations from the study: Patch test score rose with PT1 expanded TCR count, significant at thresholds 8, 16 and 32, not 4.

Each cDNA molecule in the library carried unique molecular identifiers. Via MiXCR, TCRdb re-called the RACE reads, giving one row per CDR3 protein. Of tens of thousands of distinct CDR3 sequences listed, about 9.4% were seen once; the top ten hold 27%. The chain employs TRBV7-9 and TRBJ1-5, with unresolved D. This sequence originates from a man aged 50-60 years with alopecia areata. Some clones in this sample may be carry-over from other donors' samples. The sample in question was whole blood, obtained in connection with sensitization to the hapten diphenylcyclopropenone (DPC). The CDR3 region is CASSLDGDRNQPQHF. In DNA form, the CDR3 reads TGTGCCAGCAGCTTAGACGGAGATCGCAATCAGCCCCAGCATTTT. The entire variable domain, with the rest obtained from reference TRBV7-9 and TRBJ1-5, is as follows: DTGVSQNPRHKITKRGQNVTFRCDPISEHNRLYWYRQTLGQGPEFLTYFQNEAQLEKSRLLSDRFSAERPKGSFSTLEIQRTEQGDSAMYLCASSLDGDRNQPQHFGDGTRLSIL.